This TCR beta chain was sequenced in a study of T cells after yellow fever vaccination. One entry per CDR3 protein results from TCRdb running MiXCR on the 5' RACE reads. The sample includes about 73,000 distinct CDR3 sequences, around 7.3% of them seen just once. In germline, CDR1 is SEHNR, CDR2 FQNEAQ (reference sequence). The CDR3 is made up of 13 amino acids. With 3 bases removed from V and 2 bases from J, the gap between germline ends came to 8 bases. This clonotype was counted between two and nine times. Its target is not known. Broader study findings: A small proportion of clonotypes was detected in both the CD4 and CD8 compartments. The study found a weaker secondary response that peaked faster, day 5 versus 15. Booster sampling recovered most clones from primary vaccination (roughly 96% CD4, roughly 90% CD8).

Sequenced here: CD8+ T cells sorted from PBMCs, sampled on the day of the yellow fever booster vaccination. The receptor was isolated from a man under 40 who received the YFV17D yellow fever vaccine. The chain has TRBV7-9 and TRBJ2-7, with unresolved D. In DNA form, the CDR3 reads TGTGCCAGCAGCTTTCCAGGAGCCTACGAGCAGTACTTC. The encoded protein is CASSFPGAYEQYF.